This passage covers 19 T cell receptor beta chains from one sample sequenced in a study of T cell repertoires in cytomegalovirus infection. TCRdb re-derived calls from the reads in MiXCR, one entry per CDR3 protein. Seen here are about 600,000 distinct CDR3 sequences, less than 25% observed once, and the top ten hold roughly 8%. Material: CD8+ T cells from PBMCs. The source of these receptors is a human donor in good health (CMV status not recorded). Some clones in this sample may be carry-over from other donors' samples.

Concerning this clonotype itself: A read error is possible here, since a much larger clone lies one base away. The chain employs TRBV7-6 and TRBJ1-2; a possible D gene is TRBD1 (5 bases). The CDR3 is 15 residues long. CDR1 and CDR2 from the germline V gene are SGHVS and FNYEAQ. CDR3 DNA sequence: TGTGCCAACAGCTTAGAAAGTATCAGGGCCTCGGGCTACACCTTC. Translating gives CANSLESIRASGYTF.

Points on this clonotype: A much bigger clone sits one base away, suggesting this may be a read error. The rearrangement links TRBV7-8 to TRBJ2-2, with a tentative D call TRBD2 (5 bases). The V end was cut by 7 bases, the J end by 4 bases, with 16 bases between. Germline lookup yields CDR1 SGHVS and CDR2 FQNEAQ. The CDR3 sequence is 15 residues long. The CDR3 is CASNRPLAGTGELFF. CDR3 coding DNA: TGTGCCAGCAACAGACCGCTAGCAGGCACCGGGGAGCTGTTTTTT.

The rearrangement uses TRBV7-9 and TRBJ2-7, with D perhaps assigned TRBD1 or TRBD2 (5 bases each). Trimming took off 4 bases at V and 2 bases at J, with 15 bases between the two ends. In germline, CDR1 is SEHNR, CDR2 FQNEAQ (reference sequence). The CDR3 is 15 residues long. As DNA, the CDR3 is TGTGCCAGCAGCTCTCCGGGACGGGACCCCTACGAGCAGTACTTC. Its protein is CASSSPGRDPYEQYF.

This clonotype was seen a handful of times. The chain has TRBV6-2 or TRBV6-3 and TRBJ2-3; TRBD2 matches at 9 bases. The length of the CDR3 is 15 residues. The V gene's germline CDR1 is MNHEY and CDR2 SVGEGT. J lost 3 bases, V lost 9 bases, and 10 bases had no gene match. This CDR3 is CASRRGGERTDTQYF. The CDR3 coding sequence is TGTGCCAGTAGACGCGGGGGGGAAAGGACAGATACGCAGTATTTT.

The V call is TRBV6-6, the J call TRBJ1-1; D gene unclear. Per the germline V gene, CDR1 is MNHNY and CDR2 is SVGAGI (reference sequence). Between the trimmed V and J ends, which lost 5 bases and 6 bases, there was a span of 25 bases. The CDR3 consists of 17 residues. The CDR3 loop is CASSGSGPLGREAEAFF. CDR3 bases: TGTGCCAGCAGTGGCAGTGGACCTCTGGGTAGGGAGGCTGAAGCTTTCTTT.

The chain recombines TRBV4-1 with TRBJ1-1, with D tentatively TRBD1 (5 bases). CDR1 and CDR2 from the germline V gene are MGHRA and YSYEKL. CDR3 size: 15 residues. V was clipped by 9 bases and J by 8 bases, with 25 bases between them. The CDR3 bases are TGCGCCAGTCGAGCGTTCCAGGGAGGTGGAACCGAAGCTTTCTTT. Protein product: CASRAFQGGGTEAFF.

This clonotype was found many times. J is TRBJ1-4 and V is TRBV6-5; D is unclear. The CDR3 sequence is 13 residues long. Germline assignment: CDR1 MNHEY and CDR2 SVGAGI. Trimming shortened V by 5 bases and J by 6 bases, and 10 bases separated the two germline ends. Here the CDR3 reads CASSPASHEKLFF. The CDR3 DNA sequence: TGTGCCAGCAGTCCAGCAAGCCATGAAAAACTGTTTTTT.

This clonotype was counted a few times. This rearrangement joins TRBV25-1 to TRBJ1-4; a weak D match, TRBD1 (6 bases). This CDR3 is built from 12 residues. Trimming removed 4 bases at V and 10 bases at J, with 10 bases between. CDR1 and CDR2 from the germline V gene are MGHDK and SYGVNS. CDR3 sequence: CASSVQGGKLFF. The CDR3 nucleotides read TGTGCCAGCAGTGTACAGGGCGGAAAACTGTTTTTT.

The V and J genes are TRBV7-3 and TRBJ2-3; a weak D match, TRBD1 (6 bases). Trimming took off 4 bases at V and 2 bases at J, with 16 bases between the two ends. The germline V gene has CDR1 SGHTA and CDR2 FQGTGA. This CDR3 contains 16 residues. The DNA of the CDR3 is TGTGCCAGCAGCTCGTCCTGGGACATTCTCACAGATACGCAGTATTTT. It yields the protein CASSSSWDILTDTQYF.

CDR3: CASSPRTGATYGYTF. The CDR3 DNA reads as TGTGCCAGCAGTCCCCGGACAGGGGCCACCTATGGCTACACCTTC. V gene TRBV12-3 or TRBV12-4 combines with J gene TRBJ1-2; TRBD1 matches at 9 bases. The CDR3 length is 15 residues. V gave up 5 bases and J gave up 4 bases; unmatched junction bases: 8.

The sample holds one count of this clonotype. V usage is TRBV2 and J usage is TRBJ2-1; D ambiguous. This CDR3 spans 10 amino acids. Trimming took 11 bases from V and 7 from J, leaving 9 bases between them. Germline loops: CDR1 SNHLY, CDR2 FYNNEI. CDR3 loop: CARSSNEQFF. CDR3 bases: TGTGCCCGGTCGAGTAATGAGCAGTTCTTC.

This clonotype was seen more than once but under ten times. This chain links TRBV10-3 with TRBJ2-1; 9 nucleotides align to TRBD2. V lost 3 bases, J lost 9 bases, and 6 bases stayed unmatched. This CDR3 comprises 14 residues. Germline V gene lookup returns CDR1 ENHRY and CDR2 SYGVKD. The CDR3 region has the DNA TGTGCCATCAGTGACGGCGGGGGGGCGAGTGAGCAGTTCTTC. This translates into CAISDGGGASEQFF.

This clonotype showed up many times. The rearrangement links TRBV29-1 to TRBJ1-6; D is unresolved. Trimming shortened V by 6 bases and J by 5 bases, and 14 bases separated the two germline ends. Germline assignment: CDR1 SQVTM and CDR2 ANQGSEA. CDR3 length: 14 residues. This CDR3 reads CSVRTGGNNSPLHF. The CDR3 DNA follows: TGCAGCGTCAGGACCGGCGGGAATAATTCACCCCTCCACTTT.

This clonotype was seen a few times. The V and J genes are TRBV28 and TRBJ2-5, with TRBD2 matching over 11 bases. There are 16 residues in the CDR3. The junction had 6 bases not matched to a gene; V was cut back by 5 bases and J by 1 base. Looked up from germline, CDR1 is MDHEN and CDR2 is SYDVKM. The CDR3: CASSRRLAGFQETQYF. As DNA, the CDR3 is TGTGCCAGCAGTAGGCGACTAGCGGGGTTCCAAGAGACCCAGTACTTC.

The chain has TRBV4-2 and TRBJ2-5, with 10 nucleotides matching TRBD2. From germline, CDR1 is LGHNA and CDR2 YNFKEQ. This CDR3 is 19 amino acids long. V lost 0 bases to trimming and J lost 0 bases; unmatched junction nucleotides: 10. The CDR3 DNA sequence: TGTGCCAGCAGCCAAGAACTAGCGGGGACCTACACCTACCAAGAGACCCAGTACTTC. It is translated as CASSQELAGTYTYQETQYF.

The V call is TRBV13, the J call TRBJ2-5, with 7 positions matching TRBD1. V shed 4 bases, J shed 3 bases, and the junction held 5 bases outside the gene matches. The CDR3 is 14 amino acids. Germline loops: CDR1 PRHDT, CDR2 FYEKMQ (reference sequence). CDR3 nucleotides: TGTGCCAGCAGCTACCGACAGGGCAAAGAGACCCAGTACTTC. Translation: CASSYRQGKETQYF.

This clonotype was detected once. The V call is TRBV7-2, the J call TRBJ1-2; 7 bases line up with TRBD1. Germline CDR1 SGHTA, CDR2 FQGNSA. The CDR3 has 15 residues. The J segment lost 2 bases and the V segment lost 5 bases, leaving 8 bases of the junction unmatched. In nucleotides, the CDR3 is TGTGCCAGCAGCCTAGGGACAGTATTCAACTATGGCTACACCTTC. Protein sequence: CASSLGTVFNYGYTF.

The CDR3 DNA reads as TGTGCCACGGGACAGGGGGCTAATGAGCAGTTCTTC. As protein: CATGQGANEQFF. This rearrangement joins TRBV10-3 to TRBJ2-1; TRBD1 agrees at 12 bases. Trimming at V came to 10 bases and at J to 7 bases, leaving 2 bases not matched to a gene. The length of the CDR3 is 12 residues. Germline-derived CDR1 and CDR2 are ENHRY and SYGVKD.

V is TRBV2 and J is TRBJ2-3; tentatively, D is TRBD2 (6 bases). This CDR3 comprises 15 residues. V shed 3 bases and J shed 0 bases, with 10 bases lying between them. Germline values: CDR1 SNHLY, CDR2 FYNNEI. CDR3 sequence: CASSEGTLSTDTQYF. In DNA form, the CDR3 reads TGTGCCAGCAGTGAGGGGACTCTTAGCACAGATACGCAGTATTTT. The whole variable domain, remainder taken from reference TRBV2 and TRBJ2-3, is EPEVTQTPSHQVTQMGQEVILRCVPISNHLYFYWYRQILGQKVEFLVSFYNNEISEKSEIFDDQFSVERPDGSNFTLKIRSTKLEDSAMYFCASSEGTLSTDTQYFGPGTRLTVL.